The T cell receptor beta chain described here comes from a study of OX40 agonist ivuxolimab in advanced cancers. Some background on the complete study: Ivuxolimab was a fully human IgG2 agonistic monoclonal antibody targeting the costimulatory receptor OX40 (CD134). Intravenous ivuxolimab was administered to patients every 2 weeks at six dose levels: 0.01, 0.1, 0.3, 1.5, 3 and 10 mg/kg. Of the 50 or so patients in dose escalation, 19 had hepatocellular carcinoma, approximately 15 had melanoma, 9 had renal cell carcinoma and 9 had head and neck cancer. In the dose-escalation cohort, approximately 82% of patients were male, and the mean age was 60 years with a range of about 23 to 79. Prior anti-PD-1, anti-PD-L1 or anti-CTLA-4 therapy was permitted, and about two fifths of dose-escalation patients had received checkpoint inhibitors. Partial responses occurred in three dose-escalation patients, of whom one had hepatocellular carcinoma and two had cutaneous melanoma. Peripheral TCRbeta sequencing aimed to test whether ivuxolimab altered TCR sequence diversity and caused clonal T-cell expansion. The paper describes the monotherapy dose-escalation part (N of about 52 patients) of the phase I trial of ivuxolimab.

In regard to this clone: It lacks a known antigen. Per-nucleotide qualities are absent, and no much larger clonotype sits a single base away.

The trial excluded patients who had a history of autoimmune disease or were on systemic immunosuppression. Peripheral blood for TCR sequencing was collected from all dose cohorts at baseline, on cycle 4 day 1, and on cycle 7 day 1. The samples were drawn from a first-in-human, open-label, multicenter phase I dose-escalation trial of ivuxolimab. Adults with locally advanced or metastatic melanoma, renal cell, hepatocellular, or head and neck squamous cell carcinoma were enrolled in the trial. CD4+ and CD8+ T cells were sorted separately from peripheral blood before TCR sequencing. Study-wide conclusions, independent of this receptor: Antigen specificity was not determined for the clonally expanded peripheral T cells. At doses of 0.1 to 3.0 mg/kg, clonal expansion of both CD4+ and CD8+ blood T cells was observed from baseline to week 6. Low levels of normalized T-cell clonal expansion were also seen in some patients who did not respond. Partial responders in the 0.1-3.0 mg/kg groups had among the lowest normalized peripheral clonal expansion, especially among CD8+ T cells. After ivuxolimab, more expanded clones were found on average in CD8+ T cells than in CD4+ T cells.

From its cysteine to its phenylalanine, the CDR3 spans 15 amino acids. Of all the DNA, just the CDR3 is kept, 45 bases in frame from base 1. Trimming removed 5 bases from V and 7 bases from J; the gene matches leave 7 bases unexplained. Reading the germline V gene (reference sequence) gives CDR1 SEHNR and CDR2 FQNEAQ. For sequencing of the TCRbeta CDR3 region, genomic DNA was extracted from the sorted cells. The immunoSEQ Assay was used for sequencing of TCRbeta CDR3 regions. In TCRdb, the immuneACCESS table is reduced to in-frame sequences with V and J assigned. These tables do not hold every clone; where another copy was compared, an unresolved V gene accounts for under half, and the others remain unexplained. The sample contains approximately 68,000 clones, around 87% of them found a single time. The ten largest clones capture around 0.92% of the sample.

Material: CD4+ or CD8+ T cells sorted from blood, obtained in a trial of the OX40 agonist ivuxolimab. Here the chain combines TRBV7-9 and TRBJ2-3; 12 bases in between match TRBD1. The sequence came from an adult with an advanced solid tumor such as melanoma, head and neck, liver or kidney cancer. The DNA reads as follows: TGTGCCAGCAGCCCGCGGGGACAGGGGGCAAATACGCAGTATTTT. Its protein is CASSPRGQGANTQYF.